A single sample is the source of the 6 T cell receptor beta chains below, sequenced in a study of T cell responses to AZD1222 COVID-19 vaccine. Sequencing used immunoSEQ multiplex PCR; TCRdb keeps in-frame clones, though not all of them. The sample consists of some 120,000 clones, roughly 84% of them appearing once. The sample here was peripheral blood, taken on day 0 of AZD1222 vaccination. The source is an adult in good health.

The CDR3 sequence: CASSPTGGTEAFF. The CDR3 DNA sequence: TGTGCCAGCTCACCGACAGGGGGCACTGAAGCTTTCTTT. The chain links TRBV18 to TRBJ1-1, with 9 bases lining up with TRBD1. The J segment lost 4 bases and the V segment lost 3 bases, leaving 0 bases of the junction unmatched. The CDR3 spans 13 residues. The germline gives CDR1 KGHSH, CDR2 LQKENI.

V gene TRBV2 combines with J gene TRBJ2-7; D unclear. V was clipped by 2 bases and J by 4 bases, with 6 bases between them. CDR3 size: 12 residues. Looked up from germline, CDR1 is SNHLY and CDR2 is FYNNEI. CDR3: CASSELHYEQYF. DNA of the CDR3: TGTGCCAGCAGTGAATTGCATTACGAGCAGTACTTC. Supplemented by reference TRBV2 and TRBJ2-7, the full variable domain reads EPEVTQTPSHQVTQMGQEVILRCVPISNHLYFYWYRQILGQKVEFLVSFYNNEISEKSEIFDDQFSVERPDGSNFTLKIRSTKLEDSAMYFCASSELHYEQYFGPGTRLTVT.

The chain recombines TRBV4-3 with TRBJ1-5, with D possibly being TRBD1 (6 bases). The CDR3 runs 16 residues. V lost 3 bases and J 0 bases, leaving 12 bases between the germline ends. Germline V gives CDR1 LGHNA, CDR2 YSLEER. CDR3 bases: TGCGCCAGCAGCCAGTTTAGGGGGAATAGCAATCAGCCCCAGCATTTT. It yields the protein CASSQFRGNSNQPQHF.

This sequence joins TRBV29-1 and TRBJ2-2; 10 bases agree with TRBD1. Looked up from germline, CDR1 is SQVTM and CDR2 is ANQGSEA. The CDR3 sequence is 14 residues long. The V gene end was trimmed by 6 bases and the J gene end by 1 base; junction bases not matched to a gene: 2. CDR3 nucleotide sequence: TGCAGCGTCCGGACAGGGGGGAACACCGGGGAGCTGTTTTTT. Its protein is CSVRTGGNTGELFF.

The V gene is TRBV2, the J gene TRBJ1-1; the D is unclear. V lost 4 bases to trimming and J lost 1 base, with 4 bases between them. Per germline, CDR1 SNHLY and CDR2 FYNNEI. This CDR3 contains 12 residues. In nucleotides, the CDR3 is TGTGCCAGCAGTGTACAGAACACTGAAGCTTTCTTT. Encoded protein: CASSVQNTEAFF. Complete variable domain (other parts from reference TRBV2 and TRBJ1-1): EPEVTQTPSHQVTQMGQEVILRCVPISNHLYFYWYRQILGQKVEFLVSFYNNEISEKSEIFDDQFSVERPDGSNFTLKIRSTKLEDSAMYFCASSVQNTEAFFGQGTRLTVV.

The rearrangement joins TRBV10-2 to TRBJ2-6; TRBD1 aligns across 7 bases. The germline V gene has CDR1 WSHSY and CDR2 SAAADI. V lost 8 bases to trimming and J lost 6 bases; unmatched junction nucleotides: 13. This CDR3 comprises 16 residues. For the CDR3, the DNA is TGCGCCAGCTGGGCAGGGGGACAAGGATTGGCCAACGTCCTGACTTTC. This encodes CASWAGGQGLANVLTF.